This T cell receptor (beta chain) was captured in a study of T cell repertoires in cytomegalovirus infection. Overall study: Indications came from public TCR beta signatures; they pointed to CMV infection and to a matching HLA type.

To note about this clonotype: Its matching antigen is unknown.

Study-level points and caveats: Clonotypes of TCR beta that were HLA-C-restricted and CMV-specific dominated the ex vivo response.

One entry per CDR3 protein, called by TCRdb with MiXCR from the reads. The sample yields around 120,000 distinct CDR3 sequences, 20% to 30% seen once. Per the germline V gene, CDR1 is SEHNR and CDR2 is FQNEAQ (reference sequence). V lost 2 bases and J lost 6, with 21 bases in between. The CDR3 totals 17 residues. The sequence was obtained from a human donor in good health (CMV status not recorded). Some clones in this sample may be carry-over from other donors' samples. The rearrangement uses TRBV7-9 and TRBJ2-3, with D perhaps TRBD1 (6 bases). Material: PBMCs, sequenced either directly or after in vitro stimulation (not recorded which). The CDR3 here is CASSLPETGLLGDTQYF. The CDR3 DNA reads TGTGCCAGCAGCTTACCCGAGACAGGTCTACTGGGTGATACGCAGTATTTT. The full variable domain, in which reference TRBV7-9 and TRBJ2-3 provide the parts outside the CDR3, is DTGVSQNPRHKITKRGQNVTFRCDPISEHNRLYWYRQTLGQGPEFLTYFQNEAQLEKSRLLSDRFSAERPKGSFSTLEIQRTEQGDSAMYLCASSLPETGLLGDTQYFGPGTRLTVL.